What follows are 24 T cell receptor beta chains derived from one specimen sequenced in a study of read filtering for tumor transcriptome and immune sequencing. The library was built from roughly 400 ng RNA with molecular barcoded adaptors for alpha/delta and beta/gamma chains. TCRdb reprocessed the reads with MiXCR, giving one entry per CDR3 protein. The table includes approximately 20,000 distinct CDR3 sequences, roughly 15% detected once. Sequencing was performed on a population of CD138-negative cells sorted from bone marrow. Source of these receptors: a donor aged 40 or over with multiple myeloma.

The sample holds one count of this clonotype. This could be a read error, since a much larger clone is one nucleotide away. The V gene is TRBV4-1, the J gene TRBJ1-3; D is unresolved. This CDR3 has 16 residues. Germline V gene sequence: CDR1 MGHRA, CDR2 YSYEKL. The chain's CDR3 is CANSQDIQTSGNTIYF. CDR3 DNA: TGCGCCAACAGCCAAGATATCCAGACCTCTGGAAACACCATATATTTT.

This clonotype was observed many times. This sequence joins TRBV13 and TRBJ1-1, with unresolved D. The germline gives CDR1 PRHDT, CDR2 FYEKMQ (reference sequence). Trimming removed 2 bases from V and 7 bases from J, with 14 bases in between. The CDR3 runs 14 residues. The CDR3 protein is CASSLKTGVGEAFF. The CDR3, as DNA: TGTGCCAGCAGCTTAAAAACCGGGGTTGGTGAAGCTTTCTTT.

This clonotype was counted a few times. The chain carries TRBV6-9 and TRBJ2-7, with TRBD2 matching over 13 bases. The CDR3 totals 20 residues. Germline values: CDR1 MNHGY, CDR2 SVAAGI. The V gene end was trimmed by 6 bases and the J gene end by 4 bases; junction bases not matched to a gene: 21. The CDR3 DNA reads as TGTGCCAGCAGGGAGCTACCCCGGACTAGCGGGAGCCCCCATGAGTACGAGCAGTACTTC. Translation: CASRELPRTSGSPHEYEQYF.

This clonotype was detected ten times or more. CDR3 region: CSALPPGTRGEQYF. The CDR3, as DNA: TGCAGTGCTCTTCCTCCCGGGACACGGGGCGAGCAGTACTTC. The gene calls are TRBV20-1 and TRBJ2-7; D may be TRBD1 (6 bases). Trimming took 5 bases from V and 6 from J, leaving 20 bases between them. Germline V gene lookup returns CDR1 DFQATT and CDR2 SNEGSKA (reference sequence). The CDR3 is 14 residues long.

In this sample, this clonotype turned up many times. The chain uses TRBV6-5 and TRBJ2-1, with D maybe TRBD1 (6 bases). This CDR3 spans 14 amino acids. CDR1 is MNHEY, CDR2 SVGAGI, per germline. The V end was cut by 4 bases, the J end by 6 bases, with 13 bases between. The CDR3 loop is CASSWGLVGNEQFF. The CDR3 nucleotides read TGTGCCAGCAGTTGGGGGCTAGTCGGCAATGAGCAGTTCTTC.

The sample holds many counts of this clonotype. The chain recombines TRBV11-2 with TRBJ2-3; D may correspond to TRBD1 or TRBD2 (5 bases each). Germline V gives CDR1 SGHAT, CDR2 FQNNGV. The V end was cut by 3 bases, the J end by 5 bases, with 21 bases between. This CDR3 comprises 17 residues. The CDR3 spells CASSLAGLIIGGDTQYF. The CDR3 nucleotides are TGTGCCAGCAGCTTGGCGGGCCTCATTATTGGGGGAGATACGCAGTATTTT.

In this sample, this clonotype turned up many times. This CDR3 reads CASLGQVTDTQYF. The CDR3 DNA follows: TGTGCCAGCCTGGGACAGGTAACAGATACGCAGTATTTT. V gene TRBV28 combines with J gene TRBJ2-3; 8 nucleotides match TRBD1. The junction had 4 bases not matched to a gene; V was cut back by 8 bases and J by 3 bases. CDR1 is MDHEN, CDR2 SYDVKM, per germline. The CDR3 covers 13 residues.

This clonotype has a handful of counts. This rearrangement joins TRBV28 to TRBJ2-1; D is unresolved. This CDR3 region has 14 residues. V lost 10 bases, J lost 0 bases, and 13 bases lay in between. Germline lookup yields CDR1 MDHEN and CDR2 SYDVKM. CDR3 amino acids: CANRLSDSYNEQFF. CDR3 sequence (DNA): TGTGCCAACAGACTCTCGGACTCCTACAATGAGCAGTTCTTC.

The table lists this clonotype with many counts. This sequence joins TRBV28 and TRBJ1-2, with D tentatively TRBD1 (5 bases). This CDR3 contains 14 residues. In germline, CDR1 is MDHEN, CDR2 SYDVKM. V was shortened by 8 bases and J by 5 bases, with 18 bases between the two germline ends. The CDR3 loop reads CASAGGDSSYGYTF. CDR3 bases: TGTGCCAGCGCCGGGGGAGATTCTAGTTATGGCTACACCTTC.

V and J are TRBV7-9 and TRBJ2-5, with 13 bases matching TRBD2. Trimming cost V 5 bases and J 3 bases; bases outside gene matches: 3. CDR3 size: 15 residues. The germline V gene encodes CDR1 SEHNR and CDR2 FQNEAQ (reference sequence). CDR3 nucleotides: TGTGCCAGCAGCCCGGGGACTAGCGGGAAAGAGACCCAGTACTTC. Translation: CASSPGTSGKETQYF.

There are a few counts of this clonotype. The genes are TRBV28 and TRBJ2-5; D call uncertain. Germline V gene data show CDR1 as MDHEN and CDR2 as SYDVKM. Trimming shortened V by 4 bases and J by 1 base, and 10 bases separated the two germline ends. This CDR3 contains 14 residues. The CDR3 DNA follows: TGTGCCAGCAGTTACAGACCCGGCCAAGAGACCCAGTACTTC. This codes for CASSYRPGQETQYF.

Regarding this clonotype: A much larger clone differs from this one at a single base, so this may be a read error. The chain uses TRBV5-5 and TRBJ2-5; 9 nucleotides align to TRBD1. The germline gives CDR1 SGHKS, CDR2 YYEKEE (reference sequence). The CDR3 has 15 residues. The CDR3 protein is CASSFGTGRGEIQYF. CDR3 in DNA: TGTGCCAGCAGCTTCGGGACAGGGAGGGGAGAGATCCAGTACTTC.

In this sample, this clonotype turned up many times. The CDR3 sequence is CASSPGTGTEAFF. The CDR3 nucleotides read TGTGCCAGCAGCCCCGGGACAGGCACTGAAGCTTTCTTT. This chain connects TRBV5-6 to TRBJ1-1; TRBD1 agrees at 8 bases. The CDR3 runs to 13 residues. Germline V lookup: CDR1 SGHDT, CDR2 YYEEEE. Trimming at V came to 4 bases and at J to 4 bases, leaving 3 bases not matched to a gene.

There are a few counts of this clonotype. A read error is possible here, since a much larger clone lies one base away. The chain uses TRBV20-1 and TRBJ2-7; D remains unclear. V was cut by 5 bases and J by 2 bases, with 31 bases left in between. Germline V lookup: CDR1 DFQATT, CDR2 SNEGSKA (reference sequence). This CDR3 is 19 amino acids long. CDR3 residues: CSALLIPRRARAQAYEQYF. CDR3 in DNA: TGCAGTGCTCTGCTAATACCCCGAAGGGCCCGGGCACAAGCCTACGAGCAGTACTTC.

This clonotype was detected ten times or more. CDR3 sequence (DNA): TGTGCCAGCAGTCCGAGAGGGGCGAACACTGAAGCTTTCTTT. Translated, it gives CASSPRGANTEAFF. The rearrangement joins TRBV12-3 or TRBV12-4 to TRBJ1-1; D is perhaps TRBD1 (5 bases). This CDR3 spans 14 amino acids. The V end was cut by 5 bases, the J end by 1 base, with 11 bases between.

Worth noting for this clonotype: Mismatch with germline at one junction end may stem from a read error. This sequence joins TRBV27 and TRBJ2-3; D uncertain. CDR1 and CDR2 (germline): MNHEY, SMNVEV (reference sequence). This CDR3 is 14 amino acids long. The CDR3 region has the DNA TGTGCCGGCAGTTTATTGGCTTCCACAGATACGCTGTATTTT. Its protein product is CAGSLLASTDTLYF.

This clonotype appeared many times. V usage is TRBV3-1 and J usage is TRBJ2-3; 7 bases align to TRBD2. The CDR3 consists of 15 residues. V lost 2 bases, J lost 1 base, and 3 bases stayed unmatched. CDR1 is LGHDT, CDR2 YNNKEL, per germline (reference sequence). The CDR3, as DNA: TGTGCCAGCAGCCAACGGGCGGGAGGCACAGATACGCAGTATTTT. This codes for CASSQRAGGTDTQYF.

In this sample, this clonotype turned up many times. J is TRBJ2-3 and V is TRBV5-1, with a weak D call TRBD2 (6 bases). The CDR3 is made up of 15 amino acids. V was trimmed by 2 bases and J by 1 base, leaving 11 bases between them. Germline assignment: CDR1 SGHRS and CDR2 YFSETQ. Here the CDR3 DNA reads TGCGCCAGCAGCTTTAGCGGTGGGGGCACAGATACGCAGTATTTT. Translated, it gives CASSFSGGGTDTQYF.

This clonotype was counted ten times or more. V gene TRBV5-1 combines with J gene TRBJ2-7; D is ambiguous. V was pared by 5 bases and J by 2 bases, with 14 bases between. Per the germline V gene, CDR1 is SGHRS and CDR2 is YFSETQ. CDR3 size: 14 residues. The CDR3 loop reads CASSAVAATYEQYF. As DNA, the CDR3 is TGCGCCAGCAGTGCCGTGGCAGCTACCTACGAGCAGTACTTC.

In its sample, this clonotype was seen many times. CDR3 DNA: TGTGCCAGCAGCCCCAGGAGGCAGGCTGGGGGGGAGCAGTACTTC. Translating it yields CASSPRRQAGGEQYF. The V gene is TRBV5-5, the J gene TRBJ2-7, with D perhaps TRBD2 (6 bases). CDR1 and CDR2 (germline): SGHKS, YYEKEE (reference sequence). CDR3 size: 15 residues. V lost 4 bases and J lost 7, with 21 bases in between.

This clonotype came up many times. The chain is built from TRBV5-1 and TRBJ2-5, with 8 bases lining up with TRBD2. With V trimmed by 0 bases and J by 0 bases, 4 bases remained unmatched. There are 16 residues in the CDR3. Germline CDR1 is SGHRS and CDR2 is YFSETQ. In nucleotides, the CDR3 is TGCGCCAGCAGCTTGGAGGTAGCGGGGAACCAAGAGACCCAGTACTTC. It is translated as CASSLEVAGNQETQYF.

This clonotype was detected many times. The J gene is TRBJ2-3, the V gene TRBV28; possible D gene TRBD1, 6 bases. Germline V CDR1 and CDR2: MDHEN, SYDVKM. V shed 7 bases and J shed 2 bases, with 10 bases lying between them. This CDR3 has 13 residues. The CDR3 bases are TGTGCCAGCACTCGACAGGACACAGATACGCAGTATTTT. Translation: CASTRQDTDTQYF.

This clonotype has just a few counts. The chain carries TRBV28 and TRBJ2-1, with 10 nucleotides matching TRBD2. J was trimmed by 7 bases and V by 1 base; bases with no gene match: 4. CDR1 MDHEN and CDR2 SYDVKM come from the germline V gene. The CDR3 totals 15 residues. CDR3 sequence: CASSLYVSGRNEQFF. The CDR3 coding sequence is TGTGCCAGCAGTTTATACGTTAGCGGGAGGAATGAGCAGTTCTTC. The full variable domain, completed using reference TRBV28 and TRBJ2-1, is DVKVTQSSRYLVKRTGEKVFLECVQDMDHENMFWYRQDPGLGLRLIYFSYDVKMKEKGDIPEGYSVSREKKERFSLILESASTNQTSMYLCASSLYVSGRNEQFFGPGTRLTVL.

This clonotype was counted at least ten times. The V call is TRBV7-9, the J call TRBJ2-7; perhaps TRBD2 as D (5 bases). This CDR3 contains 15 residues. The V and J ends lost 7 bases and 0 bases respectively, with 16 bases between them. Germline V gene data show CDR1 as SEHNR and CDR2 as FQNEAQ (reference sequence). Here the CDR3 reads CASIDGSGSSYEQYF. CDR3 DNA sequence: TGTGCCAGCATCGACGGATCGGGAAGCTCCTACGAGCAGTACTTC.